The rows below give T cell receptor beta chains drawn from one sample of a study of brain T cells in children with intractable seizures. Sequencing was performed with immunoSEQ multiplex PCR; in TCRdb, only in-frame clones are kept and a portion is missing. This sample has around 80,000 clones, with approximately 89% found just once. The sample here was peripheral blood, taken at surgery. The receptors were gathered from a girl aged 2 to 10 with Rasmussen encephalitis and intractable seizures. CDR3s include the opening cysteine and the closing phenylalanine or tryptophan. The D gene is left open where the match is weak. Part of the rows lack a size; the others show once, few, many or a class for expanded clones.

abundance	d_gene	v_gene	j_gene	CDR3nt	CDR3aa
once	.	TRBV14	TRBJ2-1	TGTGCCAGCAGCCAGCCGGGCGCCCACTCCTACAATGAGCAGTTCTTC	CASSQPGAHSYNEQFF
.	TRBD1	TRBV29-1	TRBJ1-5	TGCAGCGTGGGAGGGGGCTATAATCAGCCCCAGCATTTT	CSVGGGYNQPQHF
.	.	TRBV27	TRBJ2-5	TGTGCCAGCAGTTTTCAAGGAAGCAGGGGAGGCAAAGAGACCCAGTACTTC	CASSFQGSRGGKETQYF
.	.	TRBV6-6	TRBJ1-1	TGTGCCAGCAGTTCTCGTACTGAAGCTTTCTTT	CASSSRTEAFF
.	TRBD2	TRBV27	TRBJ2-5	TGTGCCAGCAGTTTAGGGCGGGGGTACCAAGAGACCCAGTACTTC	CASSLGRGYQETQYF
.	.	TRBV3-1/TRBV3-2	TRBJ2-1	TGTGCCAGCAGCCAAGCGGGAGCTAAGAATGAGCAGTTCTTC	CASSQAGAKNEQFF
.	TRBD2	TRBV7-9	TRBJ2-5	TGTGCCAGCAGCTTAGGGACTAGCGGACAAGAGACCCAGTACTTC	CASSLGTSGQETQYF
.	.	TRBV6-5	TRBJ1-5	TGTGCCAGCAGAGCTGAGACCGGGGGCAATCAGCCCCAGCATTTT	CASRAETGGNQPQHF
.	TRBD1	TRBV3-1/TRBV3-2	TRBJ2-2	TGTGCCAGCAGCCAGGACAGGGGGAGGACCGGGGAGCTGTTTTTT	CASSQDRGRTGELFF
once	.	TRBV18	TRBJ2-7	TGTGCCAGCTCACCGGACCGGGTTTCCTACGAGCAGTACTTC	CASSPDRVSYEQYF
.	.	TRBV6-1	TRBJ2-1	TGTGCCAGCAGTGAAGGTGGGGGCAATGAGCAGTTCTTC	CASSEGGGNEQFF
.	.	TRBV6-1	TRBJ2-1	TGTGCCAGCAGTGAAGGTCTAACGGGAGAGGACAATGAGCAGTTCTTC	CASSEGLTGEDNEQFF
.	TRBD1	TRBV4-2	TRBJ1-2	TGTGCCAGCAGCCAGGGGAGACAGGGTTTAGATGGCTACACCTTC	CASSQGRQGLDGYTF
once	TRBD2	TRBV12-5	TRBJ2-7	TGTGCTAGTGGTTTGGTACCGGGGGGGGCCCATTACGAGCAGTACTTC	CASGLVPGGAHYEQYF
.	.	TRBV7-9	TRBJ1-3	TGTGCCAGCAGCTTAAGGACATTGCTAAACACCATATATTTT	CASSLRTLLNTIYF
.	.	TRBV10-3	TRBJ2-3	TGTGCCATCAGTCGTAGCACAGATACGCAGTATTTT	CAISRSTDTQYF
.	.	TRBV5-6	TRBJ1-3	TGTGCCAGCAGCTCTCAGGGGTCAGGAAACACCATATATTTT	CASSSQGSGNTIYF
few	TRBD1	TRBV24-1	TRBJ1-5	TGTGCCACCAGTGATACGGACAGGGGTGACGGCAATCAGCCCCAGCATTTT	CATSDTDRGDGNQPQHF
.	.	TRBV5-4	TRBJ2-3	TGTGCCAGCAGCCTGGTTGGCGGGCCAGATACGCAGTATTTT	CASSLVGGPDTQYF
.	TRBD2	TRBV30	TRBJ2-6	TGTGCCTGGAGTGTAACACGAGGGACTAGCAGCTCTGGGGCCAACGTCCTGACTTTC	CAWSVTRGTSSSGANVLTF
once	.	TRBV20-1	TRBJ1-1	TGCAGTGCTAGTAGGAGAGGAACTGAAGCTTTCTTT	CSASRRGTEAFF
.	TRBD1	TRBV5-1	TRBJ1-4	TGCGCCAGCAGCCATCGGGACAGGAGACCTAATGAAAAACTGTTTTTT	CASSHRDRRPNEKLFF
.	.	TRBV30	TRBJ2-5	TGTGCCTTGAACCCGGGGAGGCACCAAGAGACCCAGTACTTC	CALNPGRHQETQYF
.	.	TRBV19	TRBJ1-3	TGTGCCACCGGGACCCCCCGCAGGGGCACCATATATTTT	CATGTPRRGTIYF
.	.	TRBV5-1	TRBJ1-1	TGCGCCAGCAGCTTGGGTGCCGACACTGAAGCTTTCTTT	CASSLGADTEAFF
.	.	TRBV11-2	TRBJ2-7	TGTGCCAGCAGCTTAGAATTCGGAAGATCCTACGAGCAGTACTTC	CASSLEFGRSYEQYF
.	.	TRBV19	TRBJ1-5	TGTGCCAGTAGTATAGCTGGGAGGGTTCAGCCCCAGCATTTT	CASSIAGRVQPQHF
.	.	TRBV28	TRBJ1-5	TGTGCCAGCAGTTTCGACAGTTCCAATCAGCCCCAGCATTTT	CASSFDSSNQPQHF
.	.	TRBV18	TRBJ2-2	TGTGCCAGCTCACCACCCCGGGGGCACACCGGGGAGCTGTTTTTT	CASSPPRGHTGELFF
.	TRBD2	TRBV19	TRBJ2-5	TGTGCCAGCAAGATAGCGGGAGGGCCAGGAGAGACCCAGTACTTC	CASKIAGGPGETQYF
.	.	TRBV13	TRBJ2-7	TGTGCCAGCAGCTTCAAGGGATACGAGCAGTACTTC	CASSFKGYEQYF
.	TRBD2	TRBV30	TRBJ2-5	TGTGCCTGGAGCCCTAGGTGGGGACTAGCGGCCCAAGAGACCCAGTACTTC	CAWSPRWGLAAQETQYF
.	TRBD1	TRBV5-6	TRBJ1-2	TGTGCCAGCAGCTTGGGGGACAGGCAAATCTATGGCTACACCTTC	CASSLGDRQIYGYTF
many	TRBD1	TRBV11-2	TRBJ1-2	TGTGCCAGCAGCTTAGTGAGGGGGCGAGGCGGCTACACCTTC	CASSLVRGRGGYTF
.	.	TRBV5-4	TRBJ2-1	TGTGCCAGCAGCCAGCGACTAGATCATGAGCAGTTCTTC	CASSQRLDHEQFF
.	.	TRBV29-1	TRBJ1-2	TGCAGCGTTGTCTCAGGGACTGGCTACACCTTC	CSVVSGTGYTF
.	TRBD2	TRBV3-1/TRBV3-2	TRBJ2-3	TGTGCCAGCAGGTACTCCGGGGGGGCAGATACGCAGTATTTT	CASRYSGGADTQYF
.	.	TRBV12-2	TRBJ1-4	TGTGCAAGTCGCTTAGAACTCCGACAGGGGGAACGTGAAAAACTGTTTTTT	CASRLELRQGEREKLFF
.	.	TRBV12-5	TRBJ1-3	TGTGCTAGTGGTTTGGTCATGGGGAAAGGGGGTGGAAACACCATATATTTT	CASGLVMGKGGGNTIYF
.	.	TRBV5-8	TRBJ2-1	TGTGCCAGCAGCTACAGGGTCTACAATGAGCAGTTCTTC	CASSYRVYNEQFF
.	TRBD1	TRBV4-1	TRBJ1-5	TGCGCCAGCAGCCAAGATATGAACAGGGGAAATCAGCCCCAGCATTTT	CASSQDMNRGNQPQHF